These T cell receptor beta chains were read from a single sample in a study of shared clonotypes between healthy human individuals. The repertoire was sequenced with immunoSEQ multiplex PCR; TCRdb's copy has only in-frame clones and lacks some. The sample consists of around 2.1 million clones, nearly 97% of them appearing once. The specimen was naive CD4+ T cells sorted from blood. These receptors originate from a young man in good health. Both conserved end residues are part of each CDR3. Each record gives: D gene, V gene, J gene, CDR3 length, clone size, CDR3 protein, CDR3 DNA. A D gene is named only where the DNA matches it firmly. A row's size may be missing; if present it is once, few, many or a size class.

d_call: TRBD2; v_call: TRBV4-1; j_call: TRBJ2-5; cdr3_length: 15; clone_size: .; cdr3_aa: CASSQESGGAETQYF; cdr3_nt: TGCGCCAGCAGCCAAGAATCGGGGGGGGCAGAGACCCAGTACTTC
d_call: TRBD1; v_call: TRBV18; j_call: TRBJ1-2; cdr3_length: 12; clone_size: .; cdr3_aa: CASSTGQGGYTF; cdr3_nt: TGTGCCAGCTCAACCGGACAGGGTGGCTACACCTTC
d_call: .; v_call: TRBV11-3; j_call: TRBJ2-2; cdr3_length: 12; clone_size: .; cdr3_aa: CASSARPGELFF; cdr3_nt: TGTGCCAGCAGCGCCCGGCCCGGGGAGCTGTTTTTT
d_call: TRBD2; v_call: TRBV7-8; j_call: TRBJ2-1; cdr3_length: 17; clone_size: .; cdr3_aa: CASSLVISGRAGNEQFF; cdr3_nt: TGTGCCAGCAGCTTAGTTATTAGCGGGAGGGCCGGGAATGAGCAGTTCTTC
d_call: .; v_call: TRBV10-3; j_call: TRBJ2-6; cdr3_length: 17; clone_size: .; cdr3_aa: CAISESRWASGANVLTF; cdr3_nt: TGTGCCATCAGTGAGTCGAGGTGGGCGTCGGGGGCCAACGTCCTGACTTTC
d_call: .; v_call: TRBV4-3; j_call: TRBJ2-3; cdr3_length: 14; clone_size: .; cdr3_aa: CASSQVDSTDTQYF; cdr3_nt: TGCGCCAGCAGCCAAGTTGACAGCACAGATACGCAGTATTTT
d_call: .; v_call: TRBV18; j_call: TRBJ2-5; cdr3_length: 16; clone_size: .; cdr3_aa: CASSPLGRSYQETQYF; cdr3_nt: TGTGCCAGCTCACCATTAGGACGCTCTTACCAAGAGACCCAGTACTTC
d_call: .; v_call: TRBV28; j_call: TRBJ1-4; cdr3_length: 11; clone_size: .; cdr3_aa: CASHSGGKLFF; cdr3_nt: TGTGCCAGCCACTCCGGCGGAAAACTGTTTTTT
d_call: .; v_call: TRBV6-1; j_call: TRBJ2-7; cdr3_length: 15; clone_size: once; cdr3_aa: CASSGGGGRVYEQYF; cdr3_nt: TGTGCCAGCAGTGGAGGAGGGGGGCGCGTCTACGAGCAGTACTTC
d_call: .; v_call: TRBV30; j_call: TRBJ2-7; cdr3_length: 13; clone_size: .; cdr3_aa: CAWSVRRRGEQYF; cdr3_nt: TGTGCCTGGAGTGTAAGGCGACGGGGCGAGCAGTACTTC
d_call: .; v_call: TRBV29-1; j_call: TRBJ2-7; cdr3_length: 13; clone_size: .; cdr3_aa: CSGTRGGSYEQYF; cdr3_nt: TGCAGCGGGACCAGGGGGGGATCCTACGAGCAGTACTTC
d_call: TRBD1; v_call: TRBV9; j_call: TRBJ1-2; cdr3_length: 14; clone_size: .; cdr3_aa: CASSGTGLDYGYTF; cdr3_nt: TGTGCCAGCAGCGGGACAGGGTTGGACTATGGCTACACCTTC
d_call: TRBD1; v_call: TRBV2; j_call: TRBJ2-6; cdr3_length: 16; clone_size: .; cdr3_aa: CASTLTGGSGANVLTF; cdr3_nt: TGTGCCAGCACCTTGACAGGGGGCTCTGGGGCCAACGTCCTGACTTTC
d_call: .; v_call: TRBV30; j_call: TRBJ1-4; cdr3_length: 13; clone_size: .; cdr3_aa: CAWSAGGIEKLFF; cdr3_nt: TGTGCCTGGAGCGCCGGAGGGATTGAAAAACTGTTTTTT
d_call: .; v_call: TRBV7-2; j_call: TRBJ2-1; cdr3_length: 15; clone_size: .; cdr3_aa: CASSLGQGRANEQFF; cdr3_nt: TGTGCCAGCAGCTTAGGACAGGGGAGGGCAAATGAGCAGTTCTTC
d_call: .; v_call: TRBV18; j_call: TRBJ1-1; cdr3_length: 13; clone_size: .; cdr3_aa: CASSSQGGTEAFF; cdr3_nt: TGTGCCAGCTCATCCCAGGGTGGGACTGAAGCTTTCTTT
d_call: .; v_call: TRBV10-3; j_call: TRBJ2-5; cdr3_length: 18; clone_size: .; cdr3_aa: CAISESTAVSWGTETQYF; cdr3_nt: TGTGCCATCAGTGAGTCGACTGCCGTCTCCTGGGGTACGGAGACCCAGTACTTC
d_call: TRBD2; v_call: TRBV10-3; j_call: TRBJ2-1; cdr3_length: 13; clone_size: .; cdr3_aa: CAIGAGGPREQFF; cdr3_nt: TGTGCCATCGGTGCGGGGGGGCCGAGAGAGCAGTTCTTC
d_call: .; v_call: TRBV18; j_call: TRBJ1-1; cdr3_length: 13; clone_size: .; cdr3_aa: CASSQQTNTEAFF; cdr3_nt: TGTGCCAGCTCACAACAAACGAACACTGAAGCTTTCTTT
d_call: TRBD2; v_call: TRBV11-2; j_call: TRBJ2-2; cdr3_length: 18; clone_size: .; cdr3_aa: CASSRMSIAGENTGELFF; cdr3_nt: TGTGCCAGCAGCCGGATGTCGATAGCGGGAGAGAACACCGGGGAGCTGTTTTTT
d_call: TRBD2; v_call: TRBV29-1; j_call: TRBJ2-5; cdr3_length: 14; clone_size: .; cdr3_aa: CSVESRGGQETQYF; cdr3_nt: TGCAGCGTTGAATCGCGGGGGGGCCAAGAGACCCAGTACTTC
d_call: .; v_call: TRBV7-2; j_call: TRBJ2-3; cdr3_length: 16; clone_size: .; cdr3_aa: CASSSGLPDSTDTQYF; cdr3_nt: TGTGCCAGCAGTTCCGGACTACCCGATAGCACAGATACGCAGTATTTT
d_call: .; v_call: TRBV7-9; j_call: TRBJ1-1; cdr3_length: 13; clone_size: .; cdr3_aa: CASSPLKNTEAFF; cdr3_nt: TGTGCCAGCAGCCCACTCAAGAACACTGAAGCTTTCTTT
d_call: .; v_call: TRBV5-4; j_call: TRBJ2-5; cdr3_length: 14; clone_size: .; cdr3_aa: CASSQDAGQETQYF; cdr3_nt: TGTGCCAGCAGCCAGGACGCGGGCCAAGAGACCCAGTACTTC
d_call: .; v_call: TRBV9; j_call: TRBJ2-3; cdr3_length: 15; clone_size: .; cdr3_aa: CASSVAGHERDTQYF; cdr3_nt: TGTGCCAGCAGCGTAGCTGGGCATGAGCGGGATACGCAGTATTTT
d_call: TRBD1; v_call: TRBV5-4; j_call: TRBJ1-4; cdr3_length: 16; clone_size: .; cdr3_aa: CASSVYTGGVNEKLFF; cdr3_nt: TGTGCCAGCAGCGTCTATACAGGGGGCGTCAATGAAAAACTGTTTTTT
d_call: .; v_call: TRBV30; j_call: TRBJ1-1; cdr3_length: 14; clone_size: .; cdr3_aa: CAWSPQVGHTEAFF; cdr3_nt: TGTGCCTGGAGCCCCCAGGTGGGTCACACTGAAGCTTTCTTT